A selection of T cell receptor beta chains follows, all from one sample in a study of blood T cell repertoires in COVID-19. Method: immunoSEQ multiplex PCR; TCRdb's copy keeps in-frame clones and lacks some. The data show approximately 500,000 clones, about 91% seen once. Material: peripheral blood. These receptors were obtained from a young man with COVID-19, enrolled during active disease. Each CDR3 is given with its conserved first and last residue. The order of the fields is clone size, D gene, V gene, J gene, CDR3 protein, CDR3 DNA. D genes are given only for firm matches. Clone sizes are given selectively: once, few, many, or a class where the clone is expanded.

>NA|TRBD2|TRBV7-9|TRBJ2-3
CASSFVPGLAGVTQYF
TGTGCCAGCAGCTTCGTTCCGGGACTAGCGGGAGTTACGCAGTATTTT
>NA|TRBD1|TRBV6-5|TRBJ1-6
CASRSGQGSRSLHF
TGTGCCAGCAGGTCGGGACAGGGGTCTAGGAGCCTCCACTTT
>NA|TRBD1|TRBV5-1|TRBJ1-2
CASSLGTGLEYGYTF
TGCGCCAGCAGCTTGGGGACAGGGCTGGAGTATGGCTACACCTTC
>NA|NA|TRBV5-4|TRBJ2-5
CAFHFVAETQYF
TGTGCCTTTCACTTTGTTGCAGAGACCCAGTACTTC
>NA|TRBD2|TRBV19|TRBJ2-1
CASSRTSAEDEQFF
TGTGCCAGTAGTAGGACTAGCGCGGAAGATGAGCAGTTCTTC
>NA|NA|TRBV29-1|TRBJ2-2
CSVVGQTTGELFF
TGCAGCGTTGTCGGACAGACGACCGGGGAGCTGTTTTTT
>NA|TRBD1|TRBV2|TRBJ2-7
CASSRDSGYEQYF
TGTGCCAGCAGTCGGGACAGTGGCTACGAGCAGTACTTC
>NA|TRBD2|TRBV5-1|TRBJ2-2
CASSLVASGINGGELFF
TGCGCCAGCAGCTTGGTCGCTAGCGGGATAAATGGTGGGGAGCTGTTTTTT
>once|NA|TRBV10-2|TRBJ2-7
CASSESPGSFYEQYF
TGCGCCAGCAGTGAGTCCCCGGGATCTTTCTACGAGCAGTACTTC
>NA|TRBD2|TRBV30|TRBJ2-3
CAWSTSEPTDTQYF
TGTGCCTGGAGCACTAGCGAGCCTACAGATACGCAGTATTTT
>few|NA|TRBV19|TRBJ1-5
CASSIGAQPQHF
TGTGCCAGTAGTATTGGAGCTCAGCCCCAGCATTTT
>few|TRBD2|TRBV28|TRBJ2-7
CASSLGTTVYEQYF
TGTGCCAGCAGTTTAGGGACTACTGTCTACGAGCAGTACTTC
>few|TRBD1|TRBV27|TRBJ2-7
CASSRQGASSYEQYF
TGTGCCAGCAGCCGACAGGGGGCGAGCTCCTACGAGCAGTACTTC
>NA|NA|TRBV6-2/TRBV6-3|TRBJ1-5
CASSPTKRGSNQPQHF
TGTGCCAGCAGCCCTACCAAGAGGGGGAGCAATCAGCCCCAGCATTTT
>NA|TRBD1|TRBV29-1|TRBJ1-1
CSTRTGPNTEAFF
TGCAGCACCCGGACAGGGCCGAACACTGAAGCTTTCTTT
>few|NA|TRBV27|TRBJ2-7
CATAKGGSYEQYF
TGTGCCACCGCTAAAGGGGGATCCTACGAGCAGTACTTC
>NA|TRBD1|TRBV7-2|TRBJ1-1
CASRSGPGTGSEAFF
TGTGCCAGCAGATCAGGGCCCGGGACAGGGTCTGAAGCTTTCTTT
>once|NA|TRBV18|TRBJ1-1
CASSPTTDMNTEAFF
TGTGCCAGCTCACCAACGACGGACATGAACACTGAAGCTTTCTTT
>NA|NA|TRBV5-1|TRBJ1-4
CASSLTENEKLFF
TGCGCCAGCAGCTTGACAGAGAATGAAAAACTGTTTTTT
>NA|TRBD2|TRBV30|TRBJ2-4
CAWGEGLEHIQYF
TGTGCCTGGGGGGAGGGACTAGAGCACATTCAGTACTTC
>once|TRBD2|TRBV6-5|TRBJ2-7
CASSSPGTTYEQYF
TGTGCCAGCAGTTCCCCCGGGACTACCTACGAGCAGTACTTC
>NA|NA|TRBV5-1|TRBJ2-7
CASSEGSEQYF
TGCGCCAGCAGCGAGGGCTCCGAGCAGTACTTC
>NA|TRBD1|TRBV6-5|TRBJ1-5
CASSSQGAAGNQPQHF
TGTGCCAGCAGTTCACAGGGGGCGGCAGGCAATCAGCCCCAGCATTTT
>NA|TRBD1|TRBV27|TRBJ2-5
CASSSDSHRGLETQYF
TGTGCCAGCAGTTCCGATAGCCACAGGGGGCTTGAGACCCAGTACTTC
>NA|NA|TRBV6-8|TRBJ1-4
CASSRQAATNEKLFF
TGTGCCAGCAGCCGACAGGCAGCAACTAATGAAAAACTGTTTTTT
>NA|TRBD1|TRBV5-1|TRBJ2-2
CASSEGQAVGELFF
TGCGCCAGCAGCGAAGGACAGGCGGTCGGGGAGCTGTTTTTT
>NA|TRBD1|TRBV11-3|TRBJ2-5
CASSLGQGAGETQYF
TGTGCCAGCAGCTTAGGGCAGGGGGCAGGGGAGACCCAGTACTTC
>NA|TRBD2|TRBV14|TRBJ2-1
CASSQGLAALRSGNEQFF
TGTGCCAGCAGCCAAGGACTAGCGGCCCTTAGGAGTGGGAATGAGCAGTTCTTC
>NA|TRBD1|TRBV15|TRBJ2-1
CATSRFTVGQGASYPYNEQFF
TGTGCCACCAGCAGATTCACCGTCGGACAGGGGGCGTCTTACCCCTACAATGAGCAGTTCTTC
>NA|TRBD2|TRBV9|TRBJ2-7
CASSVSPGGPNGYEQYF
TGTGCCAGCAGCGTATCGCCGGGAGGGCCTAACGGCTACGAGCAGTACTTC
>NA|NA|TRBV3-1/TRBV3-2|TRBJ2-5
CASTPIRGTQLETQYF
TGTGCCAGCACCCCAATTCGAGGGACTCAACTGGAGACCCAGTACTTC
>few|TRBD1|TRBV7-6|TRBJ2-3
CASSTGQGAIVDTQYF
TGTGCCAGCAGCACTGGACAGGGGGCTATCGTAGATACGCAGTATTTT
>NA|TRBD1|TRBV6-5|TRBJ2-3
CASSPRTGTDTQYF
TGTGCCAGCAGCCCCCGGACAGGGACAGATACGCAGTATTTT
>NA|NA|TRBV5-1|TRBJ2-1
CASSLYGDSYNEQFF
TGCGCCAGCAGCTTATACGGAGATTCCTACAATGAGCAGTTCTTC
>NA|NA|TRBV27|TRBJ2-5
CASTNRVGGQETQYF
TGTGCCAGCACCAATAGGGTGGGGGGACAAGAGACCCAGTACTTC
>NA|TRBD2|TRBV7-9|TRBJ2-1
CASSPGRYGGIYNEQFF
TGTGCCAGCAGCCCGGGGCGCTACGGGGGGATATACAATGAGCAGTTCTTC
>NA|TRBD1|TRBV5-5|TRBJ1-1
CASSLVGQRGTEAFF
TGTGCCAGCAGCTTGGTGGGACAGAGGGGAACTGAAGCTTTCTTT
>NA|NA|TRBV15|TRBJ1-2
CATSRVRQGGGYTF
TGTGCCACCAGCAGAGTGCGGCAGGGTGGTGGCTACACCTTC
>NA|TRBD2|TRBV19|TRBJ2-1
CASSPVLAGEQFF
TGTGCCAGTAGTCCTGTGCTAGCGGGTGAGCAGTTCTTC
>once|NA|TRBV29-1|TRBJ2-3
CSVSGGAGSTDTQYF
TGCAGCGTTTCCGGAGGGGCAGGCAGCACAGATACGCAGTATTTT
>NA|TRBD1|TRBV19|TRBJ1-2
CASSTTGSYGYTF
TGTGCCAGTAGTACGACAGGGAGCTATGGCTACACCTTC
>NA|NA|TRBV18|TRBJ1-5
CASSTDINQPQHF
TGTGCCAGCTCAACGGACATAAATCAGCCCCAGCATTTT
>NA|NA|TRBV27|TRBJ2-1
CASSFGSGLVNEQFF
TGTGCCAGCAGTTTCGGGAGTGGATTGGTAAATGAGCAGTTCTTC
>NA|TRBD1|TRBV24-1|TRBJ2-5
CATSDLSGGRETQYF
TGTGCCACCAGTGATTTGTCAGGGGGCAGAGAGACCCAGTACTTC
>NA|NA|TRBV5-1|TRBJ2-1
CASSSVTRNEQFF
TGCGCCAGCAGCTCCGTCACTAGGAATGAGCAGTTCTTC
>few|NA|TRBV30|TRBJ1-1
CAWSPGVRVDTEAFF
TGTGCCTGGAGTCCCGGGGTCCGGGTGGACACTGAAGCTTTCTTT
>NA|TRBD1|TRBV6-5|TRBJ2-5
CASSYSGTGVETQYF
TGTGCCAGCAGTTACTCCGGGACAGGAGTAGAGACCCAGTACTTC